These 30 T cell receptor beta chains came from one sample sequenced in a study of blood T cells in healthy people across ages (dated by TCRdb to the mid-2010s). Library creation used 5' RACE. A second 7 to 11 cycle PCR used a sample-barcoded 5' primer and a J-beta primer mix. The public reads were reanalyzed by TCRdb: fastp trimming at Q25, MiXCR alignment, in-frame beta chains only. Duplicate CDR3 protein sequences are folded into a single record with the most common DNA and genes. Counted in this sample were over 1,500,000 distinct CDR3 sequences; approximately 40% of them appeared once. Of the sample, 20% to 25% is held by the ten largest clones. The sample comprised blood. The receptors come from a human donor in good health.

This clonotype was recorded a few times. The chain's CDR3 is CASSPNGVSYEQYF. The CDR3 DNA reads TGTGCCAGCAGTCCGAACGGAGTGTCCTACGAGCAGTACTTC. The J gene is TRBJ2-7, the V gene TRBV12-3 or TRBV12-4; D is unclear. With 5 bases removed from V and 1 base from J, the gap between germline ends came to 12 bases. This CDR3 spans 14 amino acids.

This clonotype was recorded only once. One end of the junction is discordant with germline, which a read error may explain. This chain's CDR3 is CVSSFDKYNEQFF. The CDR3 nucleotides read TGTGTCAGCAGCTTTGACAAGTACAATGAGCAGTTCTTC. The chain joins TRBV5-6 to TRBJ2-1; the D is unclear. CDR1 and CDR2 (germline): SGHDT, YYEEEE. The CDR3 runs to 13 residues.

In its sample, this clonotype was seen a few times. The chain couples TRBV6-5 to TRBJ2-4, with 9 bases that match TRBD1. Matching the DNA end better, TRBJ2-7 makes the J call doubtful. CDR1 is MNHEY and CDR2 is SVGAGI in the germline V gene. This CDR3 has 15 amino acids. The CDR3, as DNA: TGTGCCAGCAGGAATACCGGGACAGGGCCCAACGAGCAGTACTTC. The encoded protein is CASRNTGTGPNEQYF.

J is TRBJ1-1 and V is TRBV7-2; D call uncertain. The germline V gene has CDR1 SGHTA and CDR2 FQGNSA. CDR3 length equals 16 residues. Trimming took off 2 bases at V and 6 bases at J, with 19 bases between the two ends. The CDR3, as DNA: TGTGCCAGCAGCTTATATTCTGGGTTTGCGAGAGCTGAAGCTTTCTTT. It encodes CASSLYSGFARAEAFF.

There are a few counts of this clonotype. One end of the junction does not line up with germline, which may come from a read error. The V and J genes are TRBV10-3 and TRBJ2-3; 8 nucleotides line up with TRBD1. Germline CDR1 is ENHRY and CDR2 is SYGVKD. The CDR3 is 15 amino acids. The CDR3 reads CAISEAGQGADTQYF. Here the CDR3 DNA reads TGTGCCATCAGTGAGGCCGGCCAGGGGGCAGACACGCAGTATTTT.

Only a few counts were recorded for this clonotype. CDR3 in DNA: TGCGCCAGCAGCCCGGAGGTCGTAGCGGGGGGGTTACATGAGCAGTTCTTC. This translates into CASSPEVVAGGLHEQFF. The chain employs TRBV4-3 and TRBJ2-1; 11 nucleotides line up with TRBD2. J lost 8 bases, V lost 4 bases, and 13 bases had no gene match. The CDR3 sequence is 17 residues long. In germline, CDR1 is LGHNA, CDR2 YSLEER.

A few counts support this clonotype. The CDR3 is CASSYSWATNEQFF. The CDR3 DNA reads as TGTGCCAGCAGTTACTCGTGGGCTACCAATGAGCAGTTCTTC. The chain employs TRBV6-2 or TRBV6-3 and TRBJ2-1, with no clear D. The CDR3 length is 14 residues. Germline loops: CDR1 MNHEY, CDR2 SVGEGT. Trimming took off 0 bases at V and 6 bases at J, with 9 bases between the two ends.

The chain carries TRBV7-2 and TRBJ1-1; 7 bases agree with TRBD1. Losses at the gene ends were 5 bases for V and 4 bases for J; bases not matched to a gene: 7. Germline CDR1 is SGHTA and CDR2 is FQGNSA. The CDR3 consists of 14 residues. For the CDR3, the DNA is TGTGCCAGCAGCGTCACAGGGGTTCGCACTGAAGCTTTCTTT. This gives the protein CASSVTGVRTEAFF.

The J gene is TRBJ2-2, the V gene TRBV12-5, with TRBD1 identical over 8 bases. CDR3 length equals 19 residues. Germline CDR1 LGHNT, CDR2 FRNRAP. J gave up 0 bases and V 3 bases, and 12 bases lay outside the gene matches. CDR3 loop: CASGLHYPGTGANTGELFF. CDR3 DNA sequence: TGTGCTAGTGGTTTACATTATCCCGGGACAGGTGCGAACACCGGGGAGCTGTTTTTT.

The sample holds a few counts of this clonotype. The V and J genes are TRBV20-1 and TRBJ2-1, with D uncertain. The germline gives CDR1 DFQATT, CDR2 SNEGSKA (reference sequence). The V gene lost 4 bases and the J gene lost 1 base, with 8 bases spanning the gap. The CDR3 loop spans 13 amino acids. This CDR3 reads CSAKPPSYNEQFF. The CDR3, as DNA: TGCAGTGCTAAGCCCCCGTCCTACAATGAGCAGTTCTTC.

This chain joins TRBV27 and TRBJ1-6, with D unresolved. The V end was cut by 6 bases, the J end by 7 bases, with 13 bases between. CDR3 length equals 14 residues. Germline CDR1 reads MNHEY; CDR2 reads SMNVEV (reference sequence). CDR3 nucleotides: TGTGCCAGCAGGCCCCAGCCTGCCAATTCACCCCTCCACTTT. Translated, it gives CASRPQPANSPLHF.

About this clonotype itself: A read error may account for a junction end that differs from germline. This chain uses TRBV7-9 with TRBJ1-5; D remains unclear. This CDR3 spans 13 amino acids. Per the germline V gene, CDR1 is SEHNR and CDR2 is FQNEAQ (reference sequence). CDR3 protein: CANSLIDYQPQHF. The CDR3 nucleotides are TGTGCCAACAGCTTGATAGATTATCAGCCCCAGCATTTT.

Ten or more counts support this clonotype. This chain connects TRBV6-5 to TRBJ2-4; no clear D gene. Trimming shortened V by 0 bases and J by 1 base, and 10 bases separated the two germline ends. The CDR3 covers 16 residues. Germline V gives CDR1 MNHEY, CDR2 SVGAGI. The CDR3 DNA reads as TGTGCCAGCAGTTACTCAGGGTCTCTGGCCAAAAACATTCAGTACTTC. Amino acid sequence: CASSYSGSLAKNIQYF.

The rearrangement links TRBV10-3 to TRBJ2-3, with D uncertain. V was pared by 8 bases and J by 0 bases, with 9 bases between. This CDR3 spans 13 amino acids. Germline CDR1 and CDR2: ENHRY and SYGVKD. Written as DNA, the CDR3 is TGTGCCATCGCGGAGATTAGCACAGATACGCAGTATTTT. The encoded protein is CAIAEISTDTQYF.

The J gene is TRBJ2-3, the V gene TRBV9; 8 bases map to TRBD1. The CDR3 is 16 amino acids. Germline V gene sequence: CDR1 SGDLS, CDR2 YYNGEE. V dropped 3 bases and J dropped 0; count of bases not matched to a gene: 6. The CDR3 spells CASSATRTGSTDTQYF. The CDR3 bases are TGTGCCAGCAGCGCTACTCGGACAGGGAGCACAGATACGCAGTATTTT. The whole variable domain, remainder taken from reference TRBV9 and TRBJ2-3, is DSGVTQTPKHLITATGQRVTLRCSPRSGDLSVYWYQQSLDQGLQFLIQYYNGEERAKGNILERFSAQQFPDLHSELNLSSLELGDSALYFCASSATRTGSTDTQYFGPGTRLTVL.

The CDR3 sequence is CSATGGDRGNGASYEQYF. CDR3 nucleotides: TGCAGTGCTACCGGGGGGGACAGGGGAAATGGGGCCTCCTACGAGCAGTACTTC. The chain links TRBV20-1 to TRBJ2-7, with 10 bases matching TRBD1. V lost 4 bases and J lost 0; bases outside the gene matches: 15. Germline CDR1 and CDR2: DFQATT and SNEGSKA (reference sequence). The CDR3 has 18 amino acids.

The genes are TRBV4-2 and TRBJ1-1, with no clear D. V was pared by 1 base and J by 5 bases, with 11 bases between. The CDR3 is 14 residues long. Per the germline V gene, CDR1 is LGHNA and CDR2 is YNFKEQ. Here the CDR3 DNA reads TGTGCCAGCAGCCAAGTGTATGAAGGGACTGAAGCTTTCTTT. It translates to CASSQVYEGTEAFF.

Here the CDR3 reads CASSEGDKETQYF. CDR3 nucleotide sequence: TGTGCCAGCAGCGAGGGGGATAAAGAGACCCAGTACTTC. This chain joins TRBV11-3 and TRBJ2-5; D is possibly TRBD1 (6 bases). The length of the CDR3 is 13 residues. Germline V gives CDR1 SGHNT, CDR2 YENEEA. Trimming stripped 5 bases from V and 3 bases from J, with 10 bases between. The complete variable domain, with remaining parts taken from reference TRBV11-3 and TRBJ2-5, reads EAGVVQSPRYKIIEKKQPVAFWCNPISGHNTLYWYLQNLGQGPELLIRYENEEAVDDSQLPKDRFSAERLKGVDSTLKIQPAELGDSAVYLCASSEGDKETQYFGPGTRLLVL.

The V call is TRBV11-3, the J call TRBJ2-5, with a possible D match to TRBD1 (6 bases). The CDR3 length is 14 residues. CDR1 and CDR2 from the germline V gene are SGHNT and YENEEA. The V and J ends lost 4 bases and 5 bases respectively, with 14 bases between them. The CDR3 DNA sequence: TGTGCCAGCAGCTCCCGCGACAGGTCGGAGACCCAGTACTTC. Its protein is CASSSRDRSETQYF.

The chain is built from TRBV7-2 and TRBJ1-2; TRBD1 matches 7 bases. Germline-derived CDR1 and CDR2 are SGHTA and FQGNSA. This CDR3 has 16 residues. The junction had 9 bases not matched to a gene; V was cut back by 3 bases and J by 2 bases. In DNA, the CDR3 is TGTGCCAGCAGCTTGGACAGGCCGGAGTGGAACTATGGCTACACCTTC. This sequence encodes CASSLDRPEWNYGYTF.

This rearrangement joins TRBV4-1 to TRBJ2-7; D remains unclear. The CDR3 consists of 15 residues. Trimming left V 1 base short and J 2 bases short, with 12 bases between. CDR1 and CDR2 (germline): MGHRA, YSYEKL. The CDR3 nucleotides are TGCGCCAGCAGCCAAGGAGTGGCAGAGACCTACGAGCAGTACTTC. Its protein is CASSQGVAETYEQYF.

The rearrangement uses TRBV5-1 and TRBJ2-7, with D perhaps TRBD1 (6 bases). V shed 0 bases and J shed 2 bases, with 18 bases lying between them. The CDR3 totals 17 residues. The germline CDR1 and CDR2 sequences are SGHRS and YFSETQ. CDR3 coding DNA: TGCGCCAGCAGCTTGGTTGCTGGGACAAGGTGGGCCTACGAGCAGTACTTC. This sequence encodes CASSLVAGTRWAYEQYF.

V gene TRBV11-2 combines with J gene TRBJ2-3; D remains unclear. V was shortened by 2 bases and J by 3 bases, with 12 bases between the two germline ends. Germline V gene data show CDR1 as SGHAT and CDR2 as FQNNGV. This CDR3 comprises 15 residues. This chain's CDR3 is CASSLLVSGTDTQYF. CDR3 nucleotides: TGTGCCAGCAGCTTACTAGTTTCTGGGACAGATACGCAGTATTTT. Full variable domain (missing parts from reference TRBV11-2 and TRBJ2-3): EAGVAQSPRYKIIEKRQSVAFWCNPISGHATLYWYQQILGQGPKLLIQFQNNGVVDDSQLPKDRFSAERLKGVDSTLKIQPAKLEDSAVYLCASSLLVSGTDTQYFGPGTRLTVL.

This sequence joins TRBV7-2 and TRBJ2-5; D call uncertain. Trimming shortened V by 4 bases and J by 2 bases, and 11 bases separated the two germline ends. There are 14 residues in the CDR3. Germline V gene lookup returns CDR1 SGHTA and CDR2 FQGNSA. The CDR3, as DNA: TGTGCCAGCAGCTATAGACTTCTACAAGAGACCCAGTACTTC. Its translation is CASSYRLLQETQYF.

The chain couples TRBV7-9 to TRBJ1-2, with TRBD1 matching 7 bases. The germline V gene encodes CDR1 SEHNR and CDR2 FQNEAQ (reference sequence). This CDR3 has 15 amino acids. V lost 0 bases, J lost 3 bases, and 4 bases stayed unmatched. For the CDR3, the DNA is TGTGCCAGCAGCTTAGCGCAAACAGGGGACTATGGCTACACCTTC. Its translation: CASSLAQTGDYGYTF.

This clonotype occurred a few times. This sequence joins TRBV6-5 and TRBJ2-3; D gene ambiguous. The CDR3 loop spans 13 amino acids. Germline loops: CDR1 MNHEY, CDR2 SVGAGI. V was shortened by 6 bases and J by 5 bases, with 12 bases between the two germline ends. The CDR3 bases are TGTGCCAGCAGCCCCCCACCAGGAGATACGCAGTATTTT. Translation gives CASSPPPGDTQYF.

This sequence joins TRBV7-9 and TRBJ2-1, with D possibly being TRBD1 (5 bases). V was shortened by 5 bases and J by 6 bases, with 11 bases between the two germline ends. Per the germline V gene, CDR1 is SEHNR and CDR2 is FQNEAQ (reference sequence). The CDR3 length is 13 residues. The CDR3 sequence: CASSRDSFNEQFF. In DNA form, the CDR3 reads TGTGCCAGCAGCCGCGACAGTTTCAATGAGCAGTTCTTC.

The chain employs TRBV3-1 and TRBJ2-3; D may correspond to TRBD1 or TRBD2 (5 bases each). V lost 4 bases, J lost 8 bases, and 16 bases lay in between. Germline CDR1 reads LGHDT; CDR2 reads YNNKEL (reference sequence). The CDR3 has 14 amino acids. CDR3 coding DNA: TGTGCCAGCAGCCTGGGGACCTTTGGGGGTACGCAGTATTTT. Translation gives CASSLGTFGGTQYF.

This clonotype appeared a few times. The gene calls are TRBV6-1 and TRBJ2-3; 9 bases fit TRBD1. CDR3 length: 17 residues. Germline-derived CDR1 and CDR2 are MNHNS and SASEGT. V gave up 3 bases and J gave up 2 bases; unmatched junction bases: 9. CDR3: CASSDPPGQGYTDTQYF. CDR3 DNA sequence: TGTGCCAGCAGTGACCCCCCGGGACAGGGCTACACAGATACGCAGTATTTT.

This clonotype was picked up a small number of times. The V gene is TRBV5-1, the J gene TRBJ2-4; no clear D. CDR1 and CDR2 (germline): SGHRS, YFSETQ. This CDR3 spans 15 amino acids. Between the trimmed V and J ends, which lost 4 bases and 0 bases, there was a span of 11 bases. CDR3 amino acids: CASSLDAVAKNIQYF. In nucleotides, the CDR3 is TGCGCCAGCAGCCTCGACGCGGTAGCCAAAAACATTCAGTACTTC.